Each of the 4 T cell receptor beta chains below was sequenced from the same sample in a study of T-cell reconstitution after alpha-beta-depleted transplantation in children. Unique molecular identifiers were incorporated during preparation of the TCRbeta library. One entry per CDR3 protein results from TCRdb running MiXCR on the PCR reads. The profile covers about 900,000 distinct CDR3 sequences, with less than 30% appearing a single time and roughly 31% taken by the ten largest. Here the sequenced sample was PBMCs, mostly from graft donor cells, taken 360 days after TCRalphabeta/CD19-depleted stem cell transplant. These receptors all stem from a boy under two years old who had a stem cell transplant for SCID, so the T cells may come from the graft donor.

This chain joins TRBV20-1 and TRBJ2-5, with D possibly TRBD1 on 6 matching bases. CDR3 length: 14 residues. Germline loops: CDR1 DFQATT, CDR2 SNEGSKA (reference sequence). V was trimmed by 5 bases and J by 5 bases, leaving 18 bases between them. The CDR3, as DNA: TGCAGTGCTTTACTCAGGGGAAGGAGTGAGACCCAGTACTTC. It specifies CSALLRGRSETQYF.

This clonotype was counted many times. The chain recombines TRBV10-3 with TRBJ2-6, with TRBD1 identical over 9 bases. Germline CDR1 is ENHRY and CDR2 is SYGVKD. V was pared by 0 bases and J by 0 bases, with 6 bases of the junction left unmatched. The CDR3 consists of 19 residues. This CDR3 is CAISESGTGTFSGANVLTF. CDR3 coding DNA: TGTGCCATCAGTGAGTCTGGGACAGGGACCTTCTCTGGGGCCAACGTCCTGACTTTC.

This clonotype was seen repeatedly, ten times or more. The J gene is TRBJ2-6, the V gene TRBV12-3 or TRBV12-4; D is perhaps TRBD1 (6 bases). V was clipped by 6 bases and J by 4 bases, with 10 bases between them. CDR3 size: 14 residues. The CDR3 sequence is CASSTGSGANVLTF. CDR3 nucleotide sequence: TGTGCCAGCAGCACAGGGTCGGGGGCCAACGTCCTGACTTTC.

The V call is TRBV7-9, the J call TRBJ2-7; D gene uncertain. Germline V gene lookup returns CDR1 SEHNR and CDR2 FQNEAQ (reference sequence). V was trimmed by 9 bases and J by 0 bases, leaving 18 bases between them. CDR3 size: 15 residues. The CDR3 sequence is CARLGSRSSSYEQYV. The CDR3 region has the DNA TGTGCCAGGTTGGGGTCCAGGAGTAGCTCCTACGAGCAGTACGTC.